These 29 T cell receptor beta chains were all obtained from the same sample, sequenced in a study of T cell repertoires in cytomegalovirus infection. The antigens for these receptors are not known. From the reads, TCRdb called clonotypes with MiXCR, one entry per CDR3 protein. The sample shows 830,000 or so distinct CDR3 sequences, approximately 29% of them seen only once. Sequenced material: cultured CD8+ T cells from PBMCs, taken from culture after CMV antigen stimulation. Receptors were obtained from a human donor in good health (CMV status not recorded). Some clones in this sample may be carry-over from other donors' samples.

The chain couples TRBV19 to TRBJ2-2; 9 bases align to TRBD1. CDR1 is LNHDA and CDR2 is SQIVND in the germline V gene (reference sequence). This CDR3 is built from 16 residues. V dropped 3 bases and J dropped 3; count of bases not matched to a gene: 5. CDR3 loop: CASSMNRGPDTGELFF. CDR3 bases: TGTGCCAGTAGTATGAACAGGGGGCCGGACACCGGGGAGCTGTTTTTT.

DNA for the CDR3: TGTGCCAGCAGTTATCCGACTGAGGATGCAGATACGCAGTATTTT. It translates to CASSYPTEDADTQYF. V usage is TRBV6-2 or TRBV6-3 and J usage is TRBJ2-3; D call uncertain. This CDR3 has 15 residues. Trimming removed 3 bases at V and 4 bases at J, with 14 bases between. Germline CDR1 and CDR2: MNHEY and SVGEGT.

V gene TRBV4-1 combines with J gene TRBJ2-1; 8 nucleotides align to TRBD1. In germline, CDR1 is MGHRA, CDR2 YSYEKL. The CDR3 totals 13 residues. V lost 7 bases to trimming and J lost 7 bases; unmatched junction nucleotides: 6. CDR3 sequence: CASTDRDWNEQFF. In DNA form, the CDR3 reads TGCGCCAGCACGGACAGGGACTGGAATGAGCAGTTCTTC.

The CDR3 protein is CASSYGPLHPYGYTF. The CDR3 DNA reads as TGTGCCAGCAGCTACGGACCCCTACACCCCTATGGCTACACCTTC. This chain links TRBV7-9 with TRBJ1-2; no clear D. V was cut by 4 bases and J by 4 bases, with 16 bases left in between. CDR3 length: 15 residues. Germline lookup yields CDR1 SEHNR and CDR2 FQNEAQ (reference sequence).

This clonotype came up many times. The chain employs TRBV7-2 and TRBJ2-1; perhaps TRBD1 as D (6 bases). Germline CDR1 reads SGHTA; CDR2 reads FQGNSA. With 5 bases removed from V and 1 base from J, the gap between germline ends came to 9 bases. The CDR3 runs to 14 residues. CDR3 DNA sequence: TGTGCCAGCAGCGCAGACAGGTCCTACAATGAGCAGTTCTTC. Translating it yields CASSADRSYNEQFF.

This clonotype showed up just a few times. The chain recombines TRBV7-3 with TRBJ2-1, with D possibly TRBD2 on 6 matching bases. The length of the CDR3 is 15 residues. Germline values: CDR1 SGHTA, CDR2 FQGTGA. Trimming took off 0 bases at V and 9 bases at J, with 15 bases between the two ends. The CDR3 loop is CASSLTGEVYGEQFF. The CDR3 nucleotides are TGTGCCAGCAGCTTAACCGGGGAGGTTTATGGTGAGCAGTTCTTC. Filled out from reference TRBV7-3 and TRBJ2-1, the complete variable domain reads GAGVSQTPSNKVTEKGKYVELRCDPISGHTALYWYRQSLGQGPEFLIYFQGTGAADDSGLPNDRFFAVRPEGSVSTLKIQRTERGDSAVYLCASSLTGEVYGEQFFGPGTRLTVL.

The J gene is TRBJ2-1, the V gene TRBV9; either TRBD1 or TRBD2 may supply D (5 bases each). With 4 bases removed from V and 9 bases from J, the gap between germline ends came to 14 bases. The CDR3 runs 13 residues. CDR1 and CDR2 (germline): SGDLS, YYNGEE. CDR3 in DNA: TGTGCCAGCAGCCCCCCATGGGACCGTGAGCAGTTCTTC. Its protein is CASSPPWDREQFF.

This clonotype was seen only a few times. J is TRBJ2-1 and V is TRBV5-5, with 8 bases matching TRBD2. CDR3 length equals 15 residues. Germline values: CDR1 SGHKS, CDR2 YYEKEE (reference sequence). V was clipped by 4 bases and J by 4 bases; unmatched bases: 7. As DNA, the CDR3 is TGTGCCAGCAGCACCGAACTAGCGGCTTACAATGAGCAGTTCTTC. Protein sequence: CASSTELAAYNEQFF.

The chain has TRBV19 and TRBJ2-5; D not resolved. The V and J ends lost 10 bases and 5 bases respectively, with 23 bases between them. The CDR3 loop spans 15 amino acids. Per germline, CDR1 LNHDA and CDR2 SQIVND (reference sequence). The CDR3 DNA reads TGTGCCACCAGTATATTCGGCGGCCTGTTCGAGACCCAGTACTTC. Its translation is CATSIFGGLFETQYF.

This clonotype occurred a few times. The CDR3 DNA reads TGTGCCAGCAGCTTATTTCGGGGGGGCGTCTACAATGAGCAGTTCTTC. Protein: CASSLFRGGVYNEQFF. The genes are TRBV11-1 and TRBJ2-1; 8 bases align to TRBD2. Germline lookup yields CDR1 SGHAT and CDR2 FQDESV (reference sequence). The CDR3 totals 16 residues. J lost 3 bases, V lost 2 bases, and 6 bases had no gene match.

Turning to this clonotype: A read error may account for a junction end that differs from germline. The V call is TRBV5-5, the J call TRBJ1-1; D not certain. CDR1 is SGHKS, CDR2 YYEKEE, per germline (reference sequence). The CDR3 is made up of 12 amino acids. CDR3: CTSSPGGTEAFF. CDR3 sequence (DNA): TGTACCAGCAGCCCGGGTGGCACTGAAGCTTTCTTT.

This chain links TRBV6-1 with TRBJ2-3; no clear D. CDR1 is MNHNS, CDR2 SASEGT, per germline. The CDR3 runs to 19 residues. The V gene lost 2 bases and the J gene lost 1 base, with 22 bases spanning the gap. The CDR3 here is CASSELSALYRPGTDTQYF. CDR3 in DNA: TGTGCCAGCAGTGAACTTTCTGCTTTATACCGCCCGGGCACAGATACGCAGTATTTT.

This clonotype was recorded a few times. The genes are TRBV18 and TRBJ2-7; no reliable D call. Germline assignment: CDR1 KGHSH and CDR2 LQKENI. V was cut by 4 bases and J by 6 bases, with 19 bases left in between. This CDR3 contains 15 residues. For the CDR3, the DNA is TGTGCCAGCTCACGGGATTCTTCCACTCGTTTCGAGCAGTACGTC. Its translation is CASSRDSSTRFEQYV.

The chain employs TRBV7-9 and TRBJ1-2; D is uncertain. The germline CDR1 and CDR2 sequences are SEHNR and FQNEAQ (reference sequence). V was cut by 5 bases and J by 2 bases, with 9 bases left in between. The CDR3 has 13 amino acids. The CDR3 loop is CASSTSQNYGYTF. DNA of the CDR3: TGTGCCAGCAGCACAAGTCAAAACTATGGCTACACCTTC.

The chain recombines TRBV12-3 or TRBV12-4 with TRBJ2-1; 8 bases line up with TRBD2. CDR3 size: 14 residues. With 5 bases clipped from V and 7 bases from J, the junction kept 7 bases outside the gene matches. CDR3 nucleotide sequence: TGTGCCAGCAGTGTTAGCGGGGCGCAGAATGAGCAGTTCTTC. As protein: CASSVSGAQNEQFF.

Only a few counts were recorded for this clonotype. This rearrangement joins TRBV5-6 to TRBJ2-1; D remains ambiguous. Between the trimmed V and J ends, which lost 1 base and 8 bases, there was a span of 7 bases. Germline V gene data show CDR1 as SGHDT and CDR2 as YYEEEE. This CDR3 is 12 amino acids long. The CDR3 sequence is CASSLMRHEQFF. The CDR3 DNA is TGTGCCAGCAGCTTGATGCGTCATGAGCAGTTCTTC.

This clonotype came up a few times. The chain joins TRBV7-6 to TRBJ2-7; D remains ambiguous. Germline values: CDR1 SGHVS, CDR2 FNYEAQ. CDR3 length: 12 residues. The V and J ends lost 3 bases and 5 bases respectively, with 8 bases between them. CDR3 loop: CASSLFSNEQYF. In DNA, the CDR3 is TGTGCCAGCAGCTTGTTCTCGAACGAGCAGTACTTC.

The chain recombines TRBV9 with TRBJ2-3; 15 bases agree with TRBD2. Germline-derived CDR1 and CDR2 are SGDLS and YYNGEE. The CDR3 is 16 residues long. Losses at the gene ends were 3 bases for V and 5 bases for J; bases not matched to a gene: 4. In DNA, the CDR3 is TGTGCCAGCAGCGCGGGACTAGCGGGGGGCGAAGATACGCAGTATTTT. Protein: CASSAGLAGGEDTQYF.

In the case of this clonotype: The junction departs from the called germline gene at one end, perhaps through a read error. V is TRBV12-3 or TRBV12-4 and J is TRBJ2-5; 8 bases match TRBD2. The CDR3 runs to 15 residues. CDR3 region: CASSVAGGALETQYF. CDR3 nucleotides: TGTGCCAGCAGTGTAGCCGGGGGGGCCTTGGAGACCCAGTACTTC.

This chain connects TRBV20-1 to TRBJ2-3; possible D gene TRBD2, 6 bases. V was shortened by 3 bases and J by 0 bases, with 16 bases between the two germline ends. The V gene's germline CDR1 is DFQATT and CDR2 SNEGSKA (reference sequence). CDR3 length: 16 residues. The CDR3 reads CSASPGERVSTDTQYF. Here the CDR3 DNA reads TGCAGTGCTAGTCCGGGGGAGCGGGTCAGCACAGATACGCAGTATTTT.

This clonotype has just one count. At one of its ends the junction is not consistent with the germline gene, which may arise from a read error. This rearrangement joins TRBV6-4 to TRBJ2-2; D possibly corresponds to TRBD2 (5 bases). The CDR3 has 16 residues. Germline CDR1 is MRHNA and CDR2 is SNTAGT. DNA of the CDR3: TGTGCCAGCAGTGACTATAAGACGGGAAACATCGGGGAGCTGTTTTTT. Amino acid sequence: CASSDYKTGNIGELFF.

The chain combines TRBV5-1 with TRBJ1-1, with no clear D. This CDR3 contains 16 residues. Trimming removed 1 base at V and 4 bases at J, with 17 bases between. Germline assignment: CDR1 SGHRS and CDR2 YFSETQ. CDR3 DNA sequence: TGCGCCAGCAGCTTGAGGGATGGACGTGGAGCCACTGAAGCTTTCTTT. Protein product: CASSLRDGRGATEAFF.

This clonotype was counted many times. The chain recombines TRBV7-6 with TRBJ2-7; D is unclear. The CDR3 loop spans 14 amino acids. V was pared by 5 bases and J by 1 base, with 12 bases between. Germline V CDR1 and CDR2: SGHVS, FNYEAQ. CDR3 sequence (DNA): TGTGCCAGCAGCCTTGTCGCAGGTTCCTACGAGCAGTACGTC. Translating gives CASSLVAGSYEQYV.

The chain uses TRBV7-9 and TRBJ1-4; the D gene is possibly TRBD1 (5 bases). The V and J ends lost 3 bases and 7 bases respectively, with 15 bases between them. Germline lookup yields CDR1 SEHNR and CDR2 FQNEAQ (reference sequence). The CDR3 is 15 amino acids. CDR3 amino acids: CASSFPGRGGEKLFF. The DNA of the CDR3 is TGTGCCAGCAGCTTCCCCGGGAGGGGTGGTGAAAAACTGTTTTTT.

This clonotype was detected a few times. The chain links TRBV15 to TRBJ1-1, with D possibly being TRBD1 (5 bases). Trimming left V 0 bases short and J 3 bases short, with 8 bases between. The CDR3 runs to 14 residues. Germline-derived CDR1 and CDR2 are LNHNV and YYDKDF (reference sequence). CDR3 nucleotide sequence: TGTGCCACCAGCAGAGACTTGGGGGACACTGAAGCTTTCTTT. It specifies CATSRDLGDTEAFF.

The table lists this clonotype with many counts. V gene TRBV7-2 combines with J gene TRBJ2-3; TRBD2 agrees at 8 bases. This CDR3 comprises 17 residues. CDR1 and CDR2 (germline): SGHTA, FQGNSA. V lost 5 bases to trimming and J lost 5 bases; unmatched junction nucleotides: 15. The chain's CDR3 is CASSARLGGGPIDTQYF. The CDR3 nucleotides are TGTGCCAGCAGCGCCCGACTCGGGGGGGGGCCGATAGATACGCAGTATTTT.

This clonotype was counted a few times. The rearrangement links TRBV10-3 to TRBJ2-6; D perhaps matches TRBD1 (5 bases). Per the germline V gene, CDR1 is ENHRY and CDR2 is SYGVKD. Trimming took off 8 bases at V and 0 bases at J, with 14 bases between the two ends. The CDR3 spans 16 residues. This chain's CDR3 is CAILTAKNSGANVLTF. For the CDR3, the DNA is TGTGCCATCTTGACAGCGAAAAACTCTGGGGCCAACGTCCTGACTTTC.

The V call is TRBV7-9, the J call TRBJ1-4; no clear D. Trimming removed 11 bases at V and 8 bases at J, with 18 bases between. CDR1 and CDR2 (germline): SEHNR, FQNEAQ (reference sequence). The CDR3 covers 13 residues. The chain's CDR3 is CACLGYPGEKLFF. DNA for the CDR3: TGTGCCTGCCTAGGGTATCCGGGAGAAAAACTGTTTTTT.

CDR3 residues: CASCSRGGWGAGANVLTF. For the CDR3, the DNA is TGTGCCAGCTGCTCTAGGGGAGGGTGGGGCGCGGGGGCCAACGTCCTGACTTTC. The rearrangement uses TRBV28 and TRBJ2-6, with 7 bases that match TRBD2. The ends lost 8 bases at V and 4 bases at J; junction bases unmatched: 17. The CDR3 length is 18 residues. From germline, CDR1 is MDHEN and CDR2 SYDVKM.